These 14 T cell receptor beta chains share one sample of origin, sequenced in a study of shared clonotypes between healthy human individuals. The method was immunoSEQ multiplex PCR; TCRdb's version includes in-frame clones alone and lacks a portion of them. The profile shows a few million clones, almost 96% of them singletons. Material for sequencing was naive CD4+ T cells sorted from blood. Sample subset: CD45RA+ positively selected. Receptor source: a man aged 18 to 29 in good health.

The chain employs TRBV7-2 and TRBJ1-2; D perhaps matches TRBD1 (6 bases). The V end lost 7 bases, the J end lost 4 bases, and 22 bases lay between the germline ends. Germline loops: CDR1 SGHTA, CDR2 FQGNSA. This CDR3 region has 16 residues. DNA for the CDR3: TGTGCCAGCACTAAGTCAGGGGACCGCGCGGCCTATGGCTACACCTTC. Translation: CASTKSGDRAAYGYTF.

This clone was detected only once. The chain carries TRBV7-2 and TRBJ1-3; D ambiguous. The germline CDR1 and CDR2 sequences are SGHTA and FQGNSA. With 5 bases removed from V and 4 bases from J, the gap between germline ends came to 6 bases. CDR3 length: 12 residues. This chain's CDR3 is CASSPPGNTIYF. The CDR3 nucleotides read TGTGCCAGCAGCCCGCCCGGAAACACCATATATTTT.

A single count supports this clone. The chain links TRBV2 to TRBJ2-3; 13 positions match TRBD2. CDR3 length: 16 amino acids. V lost 6 bases, J lost 3 bases, and 6 bases stayed unmatched. CDR1 SNHLY and CDR2 FYNNEI come from the germline V gene. The CDR3 DNA reads as TGTGCCAGCAGAGGGACTAGCGGGGTCTCGACAGATACGCAGTATTTT. Amino acids: CASRGTSGVSTDTQYF.

The chain links TRBV6-1 to TRBJ2-5; 11 bases align to TRBD1. CDR3 length: 15 residues. CDR1 MNHNS and CDR2 SASEGT come from the germline V gene. The V and J ends lost 3 bases and 4 bases, in that order; junction bases with no gene match: 4. CDR3 DNA: TGTGCCAGCAGTGAGAGGACAGGGGGCGTAGAGACCCAGTACTTC. This codes for CASSERTGGVETQYF.

The chain employs TRBV6-1 and TRBJ1-4; 7 nucleotides align to TRBD1. The CDR3 is made up of 12 amino acids. Germline CDR1 MNHNS, CDR2 SASEGT. V dropped 7 bases and J dropped 5; count of bases not matched to a gene: 1. The CDR3 spells CASKGQNEKLFF. In nucleotides, the CDR3 is TGTGCCAGCAAGGGACAGAATGAAAAACTGTTTTTT.

The genes are TRBV6-6 and TRBJ1-5, with D possibly TRBD1 on 6 matching bases. The CDR3 extends over 16 amino acids. Germline loops: CDR1 MNHNY, CDR2 SVGAGI (reference sequence). Trimming shortened V by 5 bases and J by 2 bases, and 16 bases separated the two germline ends. The CDR3 DNA is TGTGCCAGCAGTGGGGAAAGGGGGGGGCGCAATCAGCCCCAGCATTTT. It codes for CASSGERGGRNQPQHF.

The sample holds one count of this clone. The rearrangement joins TRBV2 to TRBJ1-5; D gene unclear. The V gene lost 5 bases and the J gene lost 11 bases, with 10 bases spanning the gap. The CDR3 covers 11 residues. Germline V gene lookup returns CDR1 SNHLY and CDR2 FYNNEI. The CDR3 loop reads CASSTFQAQHF. Here the CDR3 DNA reads TGTGCCAGCAGTACCTTCCAAGCCCAGCATTTT.

This clone was counted a single time. The chain joins TRBV7-3 to TRBJ1-6; a weak D match, TRBD1 (5 bases). Germline CDR1 reads SGHTA; CDR2 reads FQGTGA. This CDR3 contains 14 residues. The V end lost 5 bases, the J end lost 12 bases, and 17 bases lay between the germline ends. Here the CDR3 reads CASSPTVPGGPLHF. CDR3 bases: TGTGCCAGCAGCCCCACCGTTCCGGGGGGACCCCTCCACTTT.

The chain couples TRBV5-1 to TRBJ1-2; D might be TRBD1 (5 bases). Per germline, CDR1 SGHRS and CDR2 YFSETQ. Trimming removed 2 bases from V and 3 bases from J, with 23 bases in between. The CDR3 covers 18 residues. The CDR3 DNA follows: TGCGCCAGCAGCTTTAAGGACAAGCGCTTGCTACTACACTATGGCTACACCTTC. Protein product: CASSFKDKRLLLHYGYTF. The full variable domain, completed using reference TRBV5-1 and TRBJ1-2, is KAGVTQTPRYLIKTRGQQVTLSCSPISGHRSVSWYQQTPGQGLQFLFEYFSETQRNKGNFPGRFSGRQFSNSRSEMNVSTLELGDSALYLCASSFKDKRLLLHYGYTFGSGTRLTVV.

This chain joins TRBV28 and TRBJ1-2, with D perhaps matching TRBD1 (5 bases). Germline V gene lookup returns CDR1 MDHEN and CDR2 SYDVKM. V was pared by 4 bases and J by 11 bases, with 11 bases between. This CDR3 region has 11 residues. The CDR3 reads CASSSRGSYTF. CDR3 bases: TGTGCCAGCAGTTCCCGGGGGAGTTACACCTTC.

J is TRBJ1-6 and V is TRBV2; D is perhaps TRBD1 (6 bases). Germline V gives CDR1 SNHLY, CDR2 FYNNEI. Between the trimmed V and J ends, which lost 4 bases and 5 bases, there was a span of 9 bases. The CDR3 is 14 amino acids. The CDR3 sequence: CASSGQVNNSPLHF. The CDR3 nucleotides are TGTGCCAGCAGTGGACAGGTGAATAATTCACCCCTCCACTTT.

This clone was seen more than once but under ten times. This chain connects TRBV28 to TRBJ1-6; D unclear. CDR1 and CDR2 from the germline V gene are MDHEN and SYDVKM. V lost 9 bases and J 5 bases, leaving 17 bases between the germline ends. The CDR3 is 15 residues long. This CDR3 is CASFHSGDNNSPLHF. CDR3 in DNA: TGTGCCAGTTTCCATTCCGGGGATAATAATTCACCCCTCCACTTT.

On this clone: Other DNA sequences in the same sample also yield this CDR3. The chain employs TRBV5-1 and TRBJ2-3; 10 positions agree with TRBD2. Trimming removed 2 bases from V and 4 bases from J; junction bases left unmatched: 4. This CDR3 region has 15 residues. Germline loops: CDR1 SGHRS, CDR2 YFSETQ. CDR3 nucleotide sequence: TGCGCCAGCAGCTTAGGAGCGGGAGGGCCAGATACGCAGTATTTT. Translation gives CASSLGAGGPDTQYF.

This chain uses TRBV10-3 with TRBJ2-2, with a tentative D call TRBD1 (6 bases). The V and J ends lost 10 bases and 4 bases respectively, with 16 bases between them. The CDR3 is 14 amino acids. Germline lookup yields CDR1 ENHRY and CDR2 SYGVKD. The CDR3 DNA sequence: TGTGCCACCAAAACGGACAGAGGCACCGGGGAGCTGTTTTTT. It specifies CATKTDRGTGELFF.